This T cell receptor beta chain was captured by sequencing in a study of shared T cell receptors in the human thymus. The table came from immunoSEQ multiplex PCR; TCRdb's copy has only in-frame clones and leaves some out. This sample has 500,000 to 550,000 clones, with more than 75% found just once. This CDR3 has 17 residues. The germline V gene has CDR1 MNHEY and CDR2 SMNVEV (reference sequence). Trimming at V came to 0 bases and at J to 4 bases, leaving 8 bases not matched to a gene. These data also formed part of another study, on human thymus T cells.

The gene calls are TRBV27 and TRBJ2-7; TRBD2 matches 11 bases. The source material was thymocytes. This TCR was recovered from a boy younger than two with a congenital heart defect. This CDR3 reads CASSLSGRLAGMYEQYF. In DNA, the CDR3 is TGTGCCAGCAGTTTATCGGGTCGACTAGCGGGAATGTACGAGCAGTACTTC.